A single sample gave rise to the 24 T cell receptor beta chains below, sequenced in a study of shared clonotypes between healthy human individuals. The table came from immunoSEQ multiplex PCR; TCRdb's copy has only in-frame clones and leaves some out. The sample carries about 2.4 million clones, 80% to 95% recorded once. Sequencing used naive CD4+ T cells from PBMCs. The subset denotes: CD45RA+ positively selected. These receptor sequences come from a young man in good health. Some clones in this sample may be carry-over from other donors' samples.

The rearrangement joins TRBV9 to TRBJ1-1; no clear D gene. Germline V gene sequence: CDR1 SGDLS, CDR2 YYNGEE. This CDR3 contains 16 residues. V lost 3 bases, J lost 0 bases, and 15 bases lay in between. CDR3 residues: CASSALGGVLNTEAFF. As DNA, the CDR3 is TGTGCCAGCAGCGCATTGGGTGGAGTTTTGAACACTGAAGCTTTCTTT.

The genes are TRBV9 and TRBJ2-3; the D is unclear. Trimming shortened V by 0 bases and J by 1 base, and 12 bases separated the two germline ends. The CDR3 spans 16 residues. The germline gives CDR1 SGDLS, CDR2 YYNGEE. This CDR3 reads CASSVATSRGTDTQYF. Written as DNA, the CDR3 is TGTGCCAGCAGCGTAGCCACCTCCCGGGGCACAGATACGCAGTATTTT.

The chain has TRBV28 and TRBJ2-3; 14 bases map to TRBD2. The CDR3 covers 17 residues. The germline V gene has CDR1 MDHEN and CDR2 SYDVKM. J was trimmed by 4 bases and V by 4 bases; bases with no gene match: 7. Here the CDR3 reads CASSSLRLAGGSDTQYF. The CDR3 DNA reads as TGTGCCAGCAGTTCTCTAAGACTAGCGGGAGGGTCAGATACGCAGTATTTT.

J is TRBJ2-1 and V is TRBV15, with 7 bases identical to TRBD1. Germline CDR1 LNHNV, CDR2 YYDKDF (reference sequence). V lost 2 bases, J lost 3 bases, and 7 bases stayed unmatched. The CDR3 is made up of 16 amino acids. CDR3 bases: TGTGCCACCAGCAGACTCTACGGGACAGTCTACAATGAGCAGTTCTTC. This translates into CATSRLYGTVYNEQFF.

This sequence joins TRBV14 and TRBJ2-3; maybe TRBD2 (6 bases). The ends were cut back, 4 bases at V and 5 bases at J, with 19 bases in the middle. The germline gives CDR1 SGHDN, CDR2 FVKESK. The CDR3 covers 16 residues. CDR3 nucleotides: TGTGCCAGCAGCCCCTTTGCGGGACTCACGGTAGATACGCAGTATTTT. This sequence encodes CASSPFAGLTVDTQYF.

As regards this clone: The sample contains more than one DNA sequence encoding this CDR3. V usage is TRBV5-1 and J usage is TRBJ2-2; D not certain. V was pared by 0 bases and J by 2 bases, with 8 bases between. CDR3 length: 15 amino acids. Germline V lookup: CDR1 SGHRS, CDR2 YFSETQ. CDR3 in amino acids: CASSLGHLNTGELFF. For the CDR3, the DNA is TGCGCCAGCAGCTTGGGCCACCTAAACACCGGGGAGCTGTTTTTT.

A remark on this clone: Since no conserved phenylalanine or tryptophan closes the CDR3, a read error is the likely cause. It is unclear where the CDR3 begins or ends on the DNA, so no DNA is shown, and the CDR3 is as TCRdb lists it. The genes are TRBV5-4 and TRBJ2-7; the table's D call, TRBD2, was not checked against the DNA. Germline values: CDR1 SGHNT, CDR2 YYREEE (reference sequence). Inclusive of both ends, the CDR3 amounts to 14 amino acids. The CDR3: CASSLCSRGETGTS.

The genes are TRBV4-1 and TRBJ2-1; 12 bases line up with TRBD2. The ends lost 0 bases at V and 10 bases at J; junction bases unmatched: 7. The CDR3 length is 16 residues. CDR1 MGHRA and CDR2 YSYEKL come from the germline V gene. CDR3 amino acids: CASSQDTSGRLGEQFF. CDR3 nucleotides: TGCGCCAGCAGCCAAGATACTAGCGGGAGGCTCGGCGAGCAGTTCTTC.

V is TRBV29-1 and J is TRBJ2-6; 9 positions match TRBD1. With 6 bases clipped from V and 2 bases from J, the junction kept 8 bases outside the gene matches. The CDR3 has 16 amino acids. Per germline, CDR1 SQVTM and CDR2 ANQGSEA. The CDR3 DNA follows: TGCAGCGTCCGACAGGGGGGCTCCACTGGGGCCAACGTCCTGACTTTC. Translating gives CSVRQGGSTGANVLTF.

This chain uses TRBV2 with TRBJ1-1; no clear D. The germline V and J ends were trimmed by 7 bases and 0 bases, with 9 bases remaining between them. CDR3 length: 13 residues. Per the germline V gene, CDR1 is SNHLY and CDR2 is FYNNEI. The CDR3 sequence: CASKRAVNTEAFF. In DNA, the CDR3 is TGTGCCAGCAAACGGGCGGTGAACACTGAAGCTTTCTTT.

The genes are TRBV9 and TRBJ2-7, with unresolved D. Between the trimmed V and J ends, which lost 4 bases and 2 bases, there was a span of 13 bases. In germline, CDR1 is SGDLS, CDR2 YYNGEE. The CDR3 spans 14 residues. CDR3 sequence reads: CASSPQAEPYEQYF. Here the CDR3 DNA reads TGTGCCAGCAGCCCCCAGGCGGAGCCCTACGAGCAGTACTTC.

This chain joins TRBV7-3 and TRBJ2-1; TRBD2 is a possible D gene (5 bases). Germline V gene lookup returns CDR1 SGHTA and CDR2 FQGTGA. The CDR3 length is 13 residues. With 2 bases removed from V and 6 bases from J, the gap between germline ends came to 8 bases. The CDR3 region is CASSLGETNEQFF. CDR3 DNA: TGTGCCAGCAGCTTAGGGGAGACCAATGAGCAGTTCTTC.

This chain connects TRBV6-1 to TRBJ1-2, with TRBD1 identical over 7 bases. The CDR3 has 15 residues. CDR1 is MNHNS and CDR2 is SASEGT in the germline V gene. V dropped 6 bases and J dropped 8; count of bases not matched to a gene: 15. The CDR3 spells CASSWSGDRRRGYTF. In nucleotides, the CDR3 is TGTGCCAGCAGCTGGAGTGGGGACAGAAGAAGGGGCTACACCTTC.

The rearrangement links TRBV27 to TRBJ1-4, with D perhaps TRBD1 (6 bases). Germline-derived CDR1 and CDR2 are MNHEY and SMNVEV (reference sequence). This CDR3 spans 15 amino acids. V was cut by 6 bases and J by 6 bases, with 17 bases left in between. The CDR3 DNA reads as TGTGCCAGCAGCCCAGGGGTGACGGATCATGAAAAACTGTTTTTT. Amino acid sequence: CASSPGVTDHEKLFF.

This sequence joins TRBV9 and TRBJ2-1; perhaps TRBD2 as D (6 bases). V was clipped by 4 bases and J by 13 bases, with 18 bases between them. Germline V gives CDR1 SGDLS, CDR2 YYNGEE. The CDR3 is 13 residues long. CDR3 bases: TGTGCCAGCAGCACTCAATCGGGGACTGCCCAGTTCTTC. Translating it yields CASSTQSGTAQFF.

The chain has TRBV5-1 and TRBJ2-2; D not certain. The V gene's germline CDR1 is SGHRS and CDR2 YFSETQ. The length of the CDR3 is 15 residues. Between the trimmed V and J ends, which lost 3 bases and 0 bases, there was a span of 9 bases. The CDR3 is CASSSDATNTGELFF. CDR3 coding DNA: TGCGCCAGCAGCTCGGACGCCACGAACACCGGGGAGCTGTTTTTT.

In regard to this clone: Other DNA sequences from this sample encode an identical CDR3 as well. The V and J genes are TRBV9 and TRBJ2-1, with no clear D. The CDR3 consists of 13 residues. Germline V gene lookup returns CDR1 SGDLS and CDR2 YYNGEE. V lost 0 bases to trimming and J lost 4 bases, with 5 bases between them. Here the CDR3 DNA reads TGTGCCAGCAGCGTAGGGGTATACAATGAGCAGTTCTTC. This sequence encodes CASSVGVYNEQFF.

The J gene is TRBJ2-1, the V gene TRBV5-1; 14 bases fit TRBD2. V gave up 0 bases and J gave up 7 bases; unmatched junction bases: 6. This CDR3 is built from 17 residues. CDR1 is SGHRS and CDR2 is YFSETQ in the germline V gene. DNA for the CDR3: TGCGCCAGCAGCTTGGCCCCAGGGACTAGCGGGAGTAATGAGCAGTTCTTC. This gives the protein CASSLAPGTSGSNEQFF.

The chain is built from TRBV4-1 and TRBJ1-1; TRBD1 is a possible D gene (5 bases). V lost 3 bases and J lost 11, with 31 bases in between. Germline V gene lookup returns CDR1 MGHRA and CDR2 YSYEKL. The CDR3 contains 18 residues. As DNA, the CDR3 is TGCGCCAGCAGCCATGGCGTACCATTGAAGACAGCAACCCGATGGGCTTTCTTT. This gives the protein CASSHGVPLKTATRWAFF.

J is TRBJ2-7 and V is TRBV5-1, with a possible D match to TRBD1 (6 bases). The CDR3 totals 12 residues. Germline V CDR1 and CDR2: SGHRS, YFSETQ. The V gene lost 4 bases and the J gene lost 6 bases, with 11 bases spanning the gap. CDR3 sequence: CASSEQGSEQYF. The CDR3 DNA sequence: TGCGCCAGCAGCGAACAGGGAAGCGAGCAGTACTTC.

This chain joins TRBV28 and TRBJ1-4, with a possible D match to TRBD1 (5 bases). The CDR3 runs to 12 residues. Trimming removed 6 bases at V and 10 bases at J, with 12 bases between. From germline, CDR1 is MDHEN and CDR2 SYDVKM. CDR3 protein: CASSSRVRKLFF. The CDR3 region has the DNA TGTGCCAGCAGCTCCAGGGTGCGAAAACTGTTTTTT.

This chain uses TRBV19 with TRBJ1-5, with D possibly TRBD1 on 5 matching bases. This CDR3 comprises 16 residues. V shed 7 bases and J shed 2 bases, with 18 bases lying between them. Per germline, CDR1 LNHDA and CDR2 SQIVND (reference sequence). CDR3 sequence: CASIDAGQGRNQPQHF. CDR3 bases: TGTGCCAGTATTGACGCCGGGCAGGGCCGCAATCAGCCCCAGCATTTT.

DNA for the CDR3: TGTGCCAGCAGCCCCTTCTACGAGCAGTACTTC. It codes for CASSPFYEQYF. The chain carries TRBV2 and TRBJ2-7; no clear D gene. The CDR3 extends over 11 amino acids. Trimming removed 6 bases at V and 3 bases at J, with 6 bases between. The germline gives CDR1 SNHLY, CDR2 FYNNEI.

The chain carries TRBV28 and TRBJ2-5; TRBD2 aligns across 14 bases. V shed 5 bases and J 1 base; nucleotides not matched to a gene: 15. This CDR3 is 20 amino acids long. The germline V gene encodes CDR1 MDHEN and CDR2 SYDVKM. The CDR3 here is CASSDRTGTSGRTPQETQYF. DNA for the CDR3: TGTGCCAGCAGTGACCGCACCGGGACTAGCGGGAGAACTCCCCAAGAGACCCAGTACTTC.